This TCR beta chain was captured in a study of T cell responses to AZD1222 COVID-19 vaccine. Study-level points and caveats: White British donors predominated, females outnumbered males, and clonal diversity was possibly underestimated. Mapped onto spike, vaccine-associated CD4 TCRs spanned it and were dominant at 160-218 and 743-854.

The CDR3 spans 14 residues. Germline V gives CDR1 MGHRA, CDR2 YSYEKL. The V gene lost 11 bases and the J gene lost 2 bases, with 13 bases spanning the gap. Of note for this clone: Its cognate antigen is unknown.

TCRdb keeps only in-frame clones here, not all; method: immunoSEQ multiplex PCR. The profile shows tens of thousands of clones, roughly 84% of them singletons. The clonotype originates from an adult who received the AZD1222 COVID-19 vaccine. The sample was peripheral blood, taken 28 days after the second AZD1222 dose. J is TRBJ2-6 and V is TRBV4-1; no reliable D call. In nucleotides, the CDR3 is TGCGCCTCCACGAGTGTAGCTGGGGCCAACGTCCTGACTTTC. Encoded protein: CASTSVAGANVLTF.